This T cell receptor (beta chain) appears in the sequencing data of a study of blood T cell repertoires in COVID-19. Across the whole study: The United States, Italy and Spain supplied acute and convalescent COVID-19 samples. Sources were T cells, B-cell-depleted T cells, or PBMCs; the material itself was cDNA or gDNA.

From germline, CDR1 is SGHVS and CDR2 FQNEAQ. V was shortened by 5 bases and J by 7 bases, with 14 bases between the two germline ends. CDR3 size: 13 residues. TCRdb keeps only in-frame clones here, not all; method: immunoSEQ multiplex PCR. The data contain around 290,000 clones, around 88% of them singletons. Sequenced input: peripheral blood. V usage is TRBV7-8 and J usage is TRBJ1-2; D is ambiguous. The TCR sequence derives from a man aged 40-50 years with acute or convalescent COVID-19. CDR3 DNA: TGTGCCAGCAGCGCGCAGCCCCCAGGTGGCTACACCTTC. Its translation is CASSAQPPGGYTF.